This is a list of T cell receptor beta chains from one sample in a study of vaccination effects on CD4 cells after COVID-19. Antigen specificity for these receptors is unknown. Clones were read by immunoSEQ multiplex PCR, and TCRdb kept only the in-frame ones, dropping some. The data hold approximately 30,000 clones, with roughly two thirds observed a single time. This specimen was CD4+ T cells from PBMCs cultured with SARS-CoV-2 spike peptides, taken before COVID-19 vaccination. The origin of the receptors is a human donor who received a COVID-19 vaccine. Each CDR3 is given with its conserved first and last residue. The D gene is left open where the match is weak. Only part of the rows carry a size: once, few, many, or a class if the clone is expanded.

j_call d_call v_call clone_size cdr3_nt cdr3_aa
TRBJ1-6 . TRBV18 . TGTGCCAGCTCACGAAATCCAGGGCAAAATTCACCCCTCCACTTT CASSRNPGQNSPLHF
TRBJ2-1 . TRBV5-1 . TGCGCCAGCAGCTTATTGTGGGGCAGCTCCTACAATGAGCAGTTCTTC CASSLLWGSSYNEQFF
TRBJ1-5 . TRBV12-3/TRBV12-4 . TGTGCCAGCAGTTTCGGGTTTAATCAGCCCCAGCATTTT CASSFGFNQPQHF
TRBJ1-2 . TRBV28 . TGTGCCAGCACCCACAGGGCGACTGGCTACACCTTC CASTHRATGYTF
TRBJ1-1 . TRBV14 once TGTGCCAGCAGCCTCCTGGGGACGGTGAACGCTGAAGCTTTCTTT CASSLLGTVNAEAFF
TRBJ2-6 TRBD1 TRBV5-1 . TGCGCCAGCAGCCTAGGGACAGGGGGGTCCCTCTCTGGGGCCAACGTCCTGACTTTC CASSLGTGGSLSGANVLTF
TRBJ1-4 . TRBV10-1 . TGCGCCAGCAGTGACACGGAAAAACTGTTTTTT CASSDTEKLFF
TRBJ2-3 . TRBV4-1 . TGCGCCAGCAGCCCCCAGGAGTCAGATACGCAGTATTTT CASSPQESDTQYF
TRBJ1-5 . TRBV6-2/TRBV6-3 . TGTGCCAGCAGTTACGGGGGGGGGAATCAGCCCCAGCATTTT CASSYGGGNQPQHF
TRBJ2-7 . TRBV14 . TGTGCCAGCAGCCCATTTCAGTCGTCCTACGAGCAGTACTTC CASSPFQSSYEQYF
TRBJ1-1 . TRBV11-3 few TGTGCCAGCAGCGAGGGACACCCGAACACTGAAGCTTTCTTT CASSEGHPNTEAFF
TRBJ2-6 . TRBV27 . TGTGCCAGCACCAGCTCTGGGGCCAACGTCCTGACTTTC CASTSSGANVLTF
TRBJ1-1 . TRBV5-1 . TGCGCCAGCACCAGTACAGGGTTTCAGCGTGAAGCTTTCTTT CASTSTGFQREAFF
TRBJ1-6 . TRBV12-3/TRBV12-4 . TGTGCCAGCGGACCCTTGGCTTCACCCCTCCACTTT CASGPLASPLHF
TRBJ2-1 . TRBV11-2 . TGTGCCAGCAGCCCCCCCGGGGTCGTCAATGAGCAGTTCTTC CASSPPGVVNEQFF
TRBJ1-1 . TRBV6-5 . TGTGCCAGCATGTTGAGGGTAGCTAGGAGCACTGAAGCTTTCTTT CASMLRVARSTEAFF
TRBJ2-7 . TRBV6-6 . TGTGCCAGCAGTCCCCGGACAGAGCTCTACGAGCAGTACTTC CASSPRTELYEQYF
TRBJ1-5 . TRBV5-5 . TGTGCCAGCAGCCCGGTGACAGCATCTAGCAATCAGCCCCAGCATTTT CASSPVTASSNQPQHF
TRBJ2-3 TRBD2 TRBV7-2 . TGTGCCAGCGGCTTTGGGACTAGGAGTAAAGATACGCAGTATTTT CASGFGTRSKDTQYF
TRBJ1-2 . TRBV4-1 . TGCGCCAGCAGCCAAGTAGGTGGAGATGGCTACACCTTC CASSQVGGDGYTF
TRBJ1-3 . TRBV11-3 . TGTGCCAGCAGCTTAGGCACTAGCTCTGGAAACACCATATATTTT CASSLGTSSGNTIYF
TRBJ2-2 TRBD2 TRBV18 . TGTGCCAGCTCACTTCTCCGACTAGCGGGGAACACCGGGGAGCTGTTTTTT CASSLLRLAGNTGELFF
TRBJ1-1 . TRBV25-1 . TGTGCCAGCAGTGGAGGAACTGAAGCTTTCTTT CASSGGTEAFF
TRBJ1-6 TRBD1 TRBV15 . TGTGCCACCAGCAGAGCACAGGGGGCAATCGATTCACCCCTCCACTTT CATSRAQGAIDSPLHF
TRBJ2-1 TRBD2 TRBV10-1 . TGCGCCAGCAGTGAAAGGCTAGCGGGCCCCTACAATGAGCAGTTCTTC CASSERLAGPYNEQFF
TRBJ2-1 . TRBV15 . TGTGCCACCAGCAGACTCGACAGATACAATGAGCAGTTCTTC CATSRLDRYNEQFF
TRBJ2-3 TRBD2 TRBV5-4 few TGTGCCAGCAGCTCCCTCTTACTAGCGGATACAGATACGCAGTATTTT CASSSLLLADTDTQYF
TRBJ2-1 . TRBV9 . TGTGCCAGCAGCGCTTTCGATGAGCAGTTCTTC CASSAFDEQFF
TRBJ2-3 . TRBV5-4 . TGTGCCAGCAGCTTGGGGGGCGGTGGCACAGATACGCAGTATTTT CASSLGGGGTDTQYF
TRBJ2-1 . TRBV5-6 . TGTGCCAGCAGCTTGGGTACCACCCGGGGAAATGAGCAGTTCTTC CASSLGTTRGNEQFF
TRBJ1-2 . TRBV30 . TGTGCCTGGAGTGTACTCGGGTCCGGCTACACCTTC CAWSVLGSGYTF
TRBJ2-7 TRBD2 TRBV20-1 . TGCAGTGCTAGTCCGACTAGCGGGAGGGGGTCCGAGCAGTACTTC CSASPTSGRGSEQYF
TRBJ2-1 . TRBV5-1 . TGCGCCAGCAGCTTGGACCCCTCGAGCTCCTACAATGAGCAGTTCTTC CASSLDPSSSYNEQFF
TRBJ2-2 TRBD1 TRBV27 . TGTGCCAGCAGTGCCCGGGACAGGCGGCTATCATTCAACACCGGGGAGCTGTTTTTT CASSARDRRLSFNTGELFF
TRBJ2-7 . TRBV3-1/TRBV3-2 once TGTGCCAGCAGCCCAGGACAGCGGACATACTACGAGCAGTACTTC CASSPGQRTYYEQYF
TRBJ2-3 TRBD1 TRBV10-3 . TGTGCCATCAGTGTTTGGACAGGGGGTACGGATACGCAGTATTTT CAISVWTGGTDTQYF
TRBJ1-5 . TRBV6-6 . TGTGCCAGCAGTTACGGCGGGCCAGAAAATCAGCCCCAGCATTTT CASSYGGPENQPQHF
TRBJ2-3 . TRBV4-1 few TGCGCCAGCAGCCAAGGATCCCCAGGAGATACGCAGTATTTT CASSQGSPGDTQYF
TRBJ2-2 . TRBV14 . TGTGCCAGCAGCTCGGGACTTAACACCGGGGAGCTGTTTTTT CASSSGLNTGELFF
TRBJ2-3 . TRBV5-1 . TGCGCCAGCAGCTTGTCCGGGACTTCTAGCACAGATACGCAGTATTTT CASSLSGTSSTDTQYF
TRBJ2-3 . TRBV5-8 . TGTGCCAGCAGCTTCCTGAGCATTGCTAGCACAGATACGCAGTATTTT CASSFLSIASTDTQYF
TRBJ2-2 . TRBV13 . TGTGCCAGCAGCTTATTTTTAGCCCCCGCCCTACGAGGGATAAACACCGGGGAGCTGTTTTTT CASSLFLAPALRGINTGELFF
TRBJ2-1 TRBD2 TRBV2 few TGTGCCAGCCTAACTAGCGGGGGGAACAATGAGCAGTTCTTC CASLTSGGNNEQFF
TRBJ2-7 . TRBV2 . TGTGCCAGCAGTGAAACCCCCTACGAGCAGTACTTC CASSETPYEQYF
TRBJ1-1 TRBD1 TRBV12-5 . TGTGCTAGTGGTTTGGTAGTCGCAGGGGGGGGAACTGAAGCTTTCTTT CASGLVVAGGGTEAFF
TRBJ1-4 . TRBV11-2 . TGTGCCAGCGAGCGTAGAATTAATGAAAAACTGTTTTTT CASERRINEKLFF
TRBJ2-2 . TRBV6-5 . TGTGCCAGCAGTTACTCGATCGGATCCGGGGAGCTGTTTTTT CASSYSIGSGELFF
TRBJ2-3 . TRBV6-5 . TGTGCCATCAGTAGGGCGGGGGCCGCCGGAGATACGCAGTATTTT CAISRAGAAGDTQYF
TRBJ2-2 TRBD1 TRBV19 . TGTGCCAGTAGTACCCGGACAGGGTGGTACACCGGGGAGCTGTTTTTT CASSTRTGWYTGELFF
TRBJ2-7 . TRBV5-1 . TGCGCCAGCAGCTCATCCCAGGGGCGTCCCGAGCAGTACTTC CASSSSQGRPEQYF
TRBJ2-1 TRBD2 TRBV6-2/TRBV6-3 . TGTGCCAGCAGTTGGTCAGGGGCGGTCAGACTAGCGCTCAATGAGCAGTTCTTC CASSWSGAVRLALNEQFF
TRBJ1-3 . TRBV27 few TGTGCCAGCAGCACGGCGGGGCGGAACTCTGGAAACACCATATATTTT CASSTAGRNSGNTIYF
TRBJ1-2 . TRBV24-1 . TGTGCCACCAGTGATTTTACACAGGACTATGGCTACACCTTC CATSDFTQDYGYTF
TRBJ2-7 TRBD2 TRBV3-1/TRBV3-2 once TGTGCCAGCAGCCAAGCTTCCACTAGCGGGGGGGCGTCCTACGAGCAGTACTTC CASSQASTSGGASYEQYF
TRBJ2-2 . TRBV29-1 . TGCAGCGTTGTAGGGAACACCGGGGAGCTGTTTTTT CSVVGNTGELFF